Listed here are 11 T cell receptor beta chains from one sample, sequenced in a study of technical replicates of blood from several donors. Some clones are missing from TCRdb's copy, which holds only in-frame ones; the method was immunoSEQ multiplex PCR. This table holds 84,000 or so clones, around 94% found once. The sequenced sample consisted of T cells isolated from PBMCs. The receptor source for this set is a human donor in good health.

The gene calls are TRBV10-3 and TRBJ2-1; 12 bases match TRBD2. The CDR3 spans 15 residues. The germline V gene has CDR1 ENHRY and CDR2 SYGVKD. J gave up 4 bases and V 6 bases, and 4 bases lay outside the gene matches. The CDR3 nucleotides read TGTGCCATCAGCGTGACTAGCGGGAGTTACAATGAGCAGTTCTTC. This gives the protein CAISVTSGSYNEQFF.

The CDR3 loop reads CASSVVANTGELFF. CDR3 in DNA: TGTGCCAGCAGTGTCGTAGCGAACACCGGGGAGCTGTTTTTT. The chain recombines TRBV6-4 with TRBJ2-2; D not certain. The CDR3 loop spans 14 amino acids. The ends were cut back, 4 bases at V and 0 bases at J, with 6 bases in the middle. CDR1 is MRHNA, CDR2 SNTAGT, per germline.

The chain uses TRBV7-9 and TRBJ2-7; maybe TRBD2 (6 bases). Per germline, CDR1 SEHNR and CDR2 FQNEAQ (reference sequence). This CDR3 region has 14 residues. V lost 3 bases to trimming and J lost 7 bases, with 16 bases between them. The CDR3 coding sequence is TGTGCCAGCAGCTTTTCGGGAGCTACCGGGGAGCAGTACTTC. Translated, it gives CASSFSGATGEQYF. The full variable domain, with the rest looked up from reference TRBV7-9 and TRBJ2-7, is DTGVSQNPRHKITKRGQNVTFRCDPISEHNRLYWYRQTLGQGPEFLTYFQNEAQLEKSRLLSDRFSAERPKGSFSTLEIQRTEQGDSAMYLCASSFSGATGEQYFGPGTRLTVT.

This chain joins TRBV30 and TRBJ1-3; unclear D gene. This CDR3 has 13 amino acids. Germline assignment: CDR1 GTSNPN and CDR2 SVGIG (reference sequence). V was shortened by 0 bases and J by 4 bases, with 7 bases between the two germline ends. The CDR3 coding sequence is TGTGCCTGGAGTGTCCTCGGGGGAAACACCATATATTTT. Amino acids: CAWSVLGGNTIYF.

This chain connects TRBV11-3 to TRBJ1-2, with 9 bases fitting TRBD1. In germline, CDR1 is SGHNT, CDR2 YENEEA. The J segment lost 8 bases and the V segment lost 5 bases, leaving 6 bases of the junction unmatched. This CDR3 is built from 13 residues. CDR3 residues: CASSPRQGEGYTF. In DNA form, the CDR3 reads TGTGCCAGCAGCCCTAGACAGGGGGAAGGCTACACCTTC.

This chain connects TRBV11-3 to TRBJ2-3; TRBD2 is a possible D gene (5 bases). The V end was cut by 4 bases, the J end by 3 bases, with 14 bases between. The CDR3 contains 15 residues. Germline loops: CDR1 SGHNT, CDR2 YENEEA. CDR3 sequence reads: CASSSLTTKTDTQYF. The DNA for the CDR3 is TGTGCCAGCAGCTCACTAACGACTAAAACAGATACGCAGTATTTT.

J is TRBJ2-3 and V is TRBV29-1, with D perhaps TRBD2 (5 bases). Trimming stripped 6 bases from V and 5 bases from J, with 6 bases between. The germline V gene has CDR1 SQVTM and CDR2 ANQGSEA. The CDR3 spans 10 residues. DNA of the CDR3: TGCAGCGTAGGGAGAGATACGCAGTATTTT. This translates into CSVGRDTQYF.

This chain uses TRBV12-5 with TRBJ2-5, with 7 bases that match TRBD1. This CDR3 region has 18 residues. Germline CDR1 reads LGHNT; CDR2 reads FRNRAP. The junction had 21 bases not matched to a gene; V was cut back by 7 bases and J by 4 bases. CDR3 DNA: TGTGCTAGTGCTACCTCCCTCCCCATAGGGGGCTACGGAGAGACCCAGTACTTC. Translating it yields CASATSLPIGGYGETQYF.

The V and J genes are TRBV6-5 and TRBJ2-7; weak D call: TRBD1 (6 bases). The CDR3 is made up of 14 amino acids. CDR1 is MNHEY, CDR2 SVGAGI, per germline. Trimming cost V 6 bases and J 6 bases, with 18 bases left between them. The CDR3 DNA is TGTGCCAGCAGCCTACAGGGTCGGACTTCCGAGCAGTACTTC. It encodes CASSLQGRTSEQYF.

The genes are TRBV5-1 and TRBJ1-3, with TRBD1 identical over 12 bases. This CDR3 has 17 residues. With V trimmed by 5 bases and J by 0 bases, 6 bases remained unmatched. Germline V gene lookup returns CDR1 SGHRS and CDR2 YFSETQ. Here the CDR3 reads CASSQGQGAYSGNTIYF. The CDR3 nucleotides read TGCGCCAGCAGTCAGGGACAGGGGGCGTACTCTGGAAACACCATATATTTT. Drawing the rest from reference TRBV5-1 and TRBJ1-3, the complete variable domain is KAGVTQTPRYLIKTRGQQVTLSCSPISGHRSVSWYQQTPGQGLQFLFEYFSETQRNKGNFPGRFSGRQFSNSRSEMNVSTLELGDSALYLCASSQGQGAYSGNTIYFGEGSWLTVV.

The rearrangement joins TRBV4-1 to TRBJ2-3; 8 bases are a match to TRBD1. CDR3 length equals 19 residues. Looked up from germline, CDR1 is MGHRA and CDR2 is YSYEKL. J was trimmed by 5 bases and V by 3 bases; bases with no gene match: 19. CDR3 bases: TGCGCCAGCAGCCAGGATATTGGACAGGGTAGAGTACTACGAGATACGCAGTATTTT. Residues: CASSQDIGQGRVLRDTQYF.